The 24 T cell receptor beta chains reported below all come from one sample, sequenced in a study of CD8 T cells in ankylosing spondylitis. Study-wide results and caveats: Ankylosing spondylitis blood appeared to carry a characteristic TCR beta motif of roughly eight highly homologous variants.

MiXCR, applied by TCRdb to the 5' RACE reads, yields one record per CDR3 protein. The sample lists about 540,000 distinct CDR3 sequences; roughly 13% were seen once. Antigen specificity for these receptors is unknown. The specimen was blood, either unsorted or a sorted T cell fraction (not recorded which). The receptors originated from a male donor with ankylosing spondylitis.

The chain recombines TRBV10-3 with TRBJ2-5, with 8 bases matching TRBD2. Losses at the gene ends were 4 bases for V and 1 base for J; bases not matched to a gene: 5. In germline, CDR1 is ENHRY, CDR2 SYGVKD. The CDR3 is 15 amino acids. The CDR3 nucleotides read TGTGCCATCAGTGGGGCGGGAGGAGGCCAAGAGACCCAGTACTTC. Translation: CAISGAGGGQETQYF.

This clonotype was seen at least ten times. The chain uses TRBV7-2 and TRBJ2-1, with D tentatively TRBD1 (5 bases). This CDR3 spans 14 amino acids. Between the trimmed V and J ends, which lost 6 bases and 5 bases, there was a span of 14 bases. Per the germline V gene, CDR1 is SGHTA and CDR2 is FQGNSA. The CDR3 region is CASSWAVDNNEQFF. The CDR3 DNA follows: TGTGCCAGCAGTTGGGCCGTGGACAACAATGAGCAGTTCTTC. The whole variable domain, filled in from reference TRBV7-2 and TRBJ2-1, reads GAGVSQSPSNKVTEKGKDVELRCDPISGHTALYWYRQSLGQGLEFLIYFQGNSAPDKSGLPSDRFSAERTGGSVSTLTIQRTQQEDSAVYLCASSWAVDNNEQFFGPGTRLTVL.

This clonotype was observed a handful of times. V usage is TRBV20-1 and J usage is TRBJ2-1, with 7 positions matching TRBD2. In germline, CDR1 is DFQATT, CDR2 SNEGSKA (reference sequence). This CDR3 has 16 amino acids. The V and J ends lost 0 bases and 4 bases, in that order; junction bases with no gene match: 9. The CDR3: CSARDGTSEQYNEQFF. The CDR3 nucleotides are TGCAGTGCTAGAGATGGAACTAGCGAACAATACAATGAGCAGTTCTTC.

The chain couples TRBV11-2 to TRBJ2-3; D is unclear. In germline, CDR1 is SGHAT, CDR2 FQNNGV. V dropped 4 bases and J dropped 6 bases, with 8 bases sitting between them. CDR3 length: 12 residues. The CDR3 DNA reads as TGTGCCAGCAGCTCCAGGTCGGATACGCAGTATTTT. Its protein product is CASSSRSDTQYF.

This clonotype was seen ten or more times. The rearrangement links TRBV20-1 to TRBJ1-5, with a tentative D call TRBD1 (5 bases). In germline, CDR1 is DFQATT, CDR2 SNEGSKA (reference sequence). The CDR3 is made up of 13 amino acids. Trimming stripped 2 bases from V and 5 bases from J, with 10 bases between. The CDR3 reads CSARQGADQPQHF. The CDR3 nucleotides are TGCAGTGCTAGACAGGGAGCTGATCAGCCCCAGCATTTT.

This sequence joins TRBV11-2 and TRBJ1-1, with D uncertain. The CDR3 runs to 13 residues. Germline V lookup: CDR1 SGHAT, CDR2 FQNNGV. Trimming removed 3 bases from V and 6 bases from J, with 11 bases in between. DNA of the CDR3: TGTGCCAGCAGCTTCACGACCGCCCCTGAAGCTTTCTTT. Translating it yields CASSFTTAPEAFF.

This clonotype turned up a few times. This may be a read error: a much more frequent sequence differs by one nucleotide. The rearrangement uses TRBV5-1 and TRBJ1-1; perhaps TRBD1 as D (6 bases). The CDR3 is 15 amino acids. V was pared by 0 bases and J by 1 base, with 10 bases between. The germline V gene encodes CDR1 SGHRS and CDR2 YFSETQ. The CDR3 loop is CASSLAGGANTEAFF. CDR3 sequence (DNA): TGCGCCAGCAGCTTGGCCGGGGGGGCGAACACTGAAGCTTTCTTT.

V gene TRBV24-1 combines with J gene TRBJ2-1, with TRBD2 matching over 11 bases. Germline V CDR1 and CDR2: KGHDR, SFDVKD. After removal of 3 bases from V and 7 bases from J, the junction contained 4 bases not matched to a gene. The CDR3 runs to 15 residues. The CDR3 DNA sequence: TGTGCCACCAGTGATGCAGGACTAGCGGGTAATGAGCAGTTCTTC. Translating it yields CATSDAGLAGNEQFF.

This clonotype occurred a few times. V gene TRBV7-9 combines with J gene TRBJ1-1; maybe TRBD1 (6 bases). V lost 3 bases and J 1 base, leaving 12 bases between the germline ends. CDR3 length equals 15 residues. From germline, CDR1 is SEHNR and CDR2 FQNEAQ (reference sequence). CDR3 DNA sequence: TGTGCCAGCAGCTTCCCCGGACAGCCGAACACTGAAGCTTTCTTT. Amino acids: CASSFPGQPNTEAFF.

V and J are TRBV15 and TRBJ2-1; D is ambiguous. Germline V lookup: CDR1 LNHNV, CDR2 YYDKDF (reference sequence). V was trimmed by 0 bases and J by 7 bases, leaving 10 bases between them. This CDR3 is built from 14 residues. The CDR3 reads CATSRDMGPNEQFF. CDR3 DNA sequence: TGTGCCACCAGCAGAGATATGGGCCCAAATGAGCAGTTCTTC.

This clonotype has only a few counts. CDR3 amino acids: CASSQSWNTEAFF. CDR3 bases: TGCGCCAGCAGCCAATCGTGGAACACTGAAGCTTTCTTT. The chain has TRBV5-1 and TRBJ1-1; no clear D. CDR1 is SGHRS, CDR2 YFSETQ, per germline. The CDR3 is made up of 13 amino acids. Trimming shortened V by 4 bases and J by 1 base, and 8 bases separated the two germline ends.

The chain employs TRBV20-1 and TRBJ2-1; TRBD2 aligns across 7 bases. Unmatched junction bases numbered 11, after V lost 1 base and J lost 2 bases. The CDR3 runs to 17 residues. The germline CDR1 and CDR2 sequences are DFQATT and SNEGSKA (reference sequence). The CDR3 sequence: CSARVLFKGTTYNEQFF. Here the CDR3 DNA reads TGCAGTGCTAGAGTTTTATTCAAGGGGACTACCTACAATGAGCAGTTCTTC.

This chain joins TRBV24-1 and TRBJ1-2; TRBD1 might be the D (5 bases). The CDR3 loop spans 15 amino acids. Per the germline V gene, CDR1 is KGHDR and CDR2 is SFDVKD. Trimming took 3 bases from V and 7 from J, leaving 17 bases between them. The DNA of the CDR3 is TGTGCCACCAGTGATCCATCCGCGGTTGGGGGTGGCTACACCTTC. Translated, it gives CATSDPSAVGGGYTF.

V and J are TRBV25-1 and TRBJ2-5; D possibly matches TRBD1 or TRBD2 (5 bases each). CDR3 length: 15 residues. Germline V gives CDR1 MGHDK, CDR2 SYGVNS. V shed 2 bases and J shed 4 bases, with 14 bases lying between them. The CDR3 spells CASSETGTVGETQYF. CDR3 DNA: TGTGCCAGCAGTGAAACCGGGACGGTGGGAGAGACCCAGTACTTC.

This clonotype was counted a few times. The J gene is TRBJ1-4, the V gene TRBV15; D unclear. The germline V gene encodes CDR1 LNHNV and CDR2 YYDKDF (reference sequence). CDR3 length: 15 residues. V was shortened by 5 bases and J by 5 bases, with 15 bases between the two germline ends. The CDR3 DNA follows: TGTGCCACCAGCCCGAGGGAAGGGCAGAATGAAAAACTGTTTTTT. Encoded protein: CATSPREGQNEKLFF.

This clonotype has a count of ten or more. This rearrangement joins TRBV24-1 to TRBJ2-7, with D unresolved. The CDR3 is made up of 10 amino acids. V was pared by 5 bases and J by 6 bases, with 4 bases between. The germline CDR1 and CDR2 sequences are KGHDR and SFDVKD. In nucleotides, the CDR3 is TGTGCCACCAGTGTCTGCGAGCAGTACTTC. This sequence encodes CATSVCEQYF.

This clonotype has only a few counts. V usage is TRBV7-9 and J usage is TRBJ2-1; 10 positions agree with TRBD2. V lost 3 bases to trimming and J lost 5 bases; unmatched junction nucleotides: 7. CDR3 size: 16 residues. Per germline, CDR1 SEHNR and CDR2 FQNEAQ (reference sequence). DNA of the CDR3: TGTGCCAGCAGCTTTGGTGGACTAGCGGAACACAATGAGCAGTTCTTC. This gives the protein CASSFGGLAEHNEQFF.

The chain couples TRBV12-5 to TRBJ2-3, with no clear D. The germline CDR1 and CDR2 sequences are LGHNT and FRNRAP. V lost 7 bases and J lost 2, with 16 bases in between. The CDR3 totals 15 residues. This CDR3 is CASAAGVGFTDTQYF. CDR3 nucleotide sequence: TGTGCTAGTGCAGCTGGGGTCGGATTCACAGATACGCAGTATTTT.

The sample holds many counts of this clonotype. V usage is TRBV20-1 and J usage is TRBJ2-5; D remains ambiguous. In germline, CDR1 is DFQATT, CDR2 SNEGSKA (reference sequence). This CDR3 has 12 amino acids. The germline V and J ends were trimmed by 3 bases and 1 base, with 6 bases remaining between them. CDR3 bases: TGCAGTGCTAGGATCTCCCAAGAGACCCAGTACTTC. As protein: CSARISQETQYF.

The chain employs TRBV24-1 and TRBJ2-3; D not certain. The length of the CDR3 is 14 residues. The ends were cut back, 9 bases at V and 0 bases at J, with 12 bases in the middle. Germline CDR1 KGHDR, CDR2 SFDVKD. The CDR3, as DNA: TGTGCCACCTCAGCAAGCAGGAGCACAGATACGCAGTATTTT. Encoded protein: CATSASRSTDTQYF.

This clonotype was detected many times. The chain's CDR3 is CASSQGGYEQYF. DNA of the CDR3: TGTGCCAGCAGCCAAGGGGGCTACGAGCAGTACTTC. This sequence joins TRBV3-1 and TRBJ2-7; no clear D gene. V lost 1 base and J lost 3, with 4 bases in between. Germline-derived CDR1 and CDR2 are LGHDT and YNNKEL (reference sequence). This CDR3 has 12 amino acids.

There are many counts of this clonotype. The chain employs TRBV20-1 and TRBJ1-5; 8 bases are a match to TRBD1. V dropped 2 bases and J dropped 7; count of bases not matched to a gene: 4. Germline-derived CDR1 and CDR2 are DFQATT and SNEGSKA (reference sequence). The CDR3 covers 13 residues. Written as DNA, the CDR3 is TGCAGTGCTAGAACAGGGGGGCAGCAGCCCCAGCATTTT. Its protein product is CSARTGGQQPQHF.

CDR3 sequence: CASSRDALRQPQHF. Written as DNA, the CDR3 is TGTGCCAGCAGCCGCGACGCTCTACGGCAGCCCCAGCATTTT. The chain joins TRBV6-1 to TRBJ1-5; D is undetermined. Trimming shortened V by 6 bases and J by 7 bases, and 16 bases separated the two germline ends. The CDR3 is 14 residues long. Germline V gene lookup returns CDR1 MNHNS and CDR2 SASEGT.

This clonotype was found a few times. The chain carries TRBV20-1 and TRBJ2-7; D is unresolved. The CDR3 is made up of 13 amino acids. The germline CDR1 and CDR2 sequences are DFQATT and SNEGSKA (reference sequence). Trimming left V 6 bases short and J 0 bases short, with 12 bases between. The CDR3: CSARRGSSYEQYF. In DNA form, the CDR3 reads TGCAGTGCCCGCCGTGGAAGCTCCTACGAGCAGTACTTC.